This record looks at one TCR beta chain sequence and its context. This entry comes from a study of PD-1 blockade in mismatch repair-deficient tumors. This CDR3 has 14 amino acids. CDR1 is WNHNN and CDR2 is SYGVQD in the germline V gene (reference sequence). With 3 bases removed from V and 8 bases from J, the gap between germline ends came to 14 bases. Produced via immunoSEQ multiplex PCR; TCRdb's table is partial and in-frame only. Of fewer than 60,000 clones listed, over 60% were seen once; the top ten hold approximately 3.5%. The chain links TRBV10-1 to TRBJ2-1; D might be TRBD1 (5 bases). The material sequenced was PBMCs, taken before pembrolizumab treatment. The receptor was isolated from an adult with mismatch repair-deficient cancer. The CDR3 spells CASSDGSVGDEQFF. Written as DNA, the CDR3 is TGCGCCAGCAGTGACGGGTCAGTAGGGGATGAGCAGTTCTTC.